Listed below are T cell receptor beta chains from one sample, sequenced in a study of T cell changes during pregnancy in multiple sclerosis. Using immunoSEQ multiplex PCR, the repertoire was profiled, and TCRdb retains in-frame clones only, with some absent. The profile covers over 35,000 clones, with approximately 90% appearing a single time and 0.9% taken by the ten largest. Material: CD4+ T cells from peripheral blood mononuclear cells, obtained after pregnancy. All receptors derive from a female donor with multiple sclerosis, enrolled in a pregnancy study. CDR3s leave out the opening cysteine and the closing phenylalanine or tryptophan. Fields, in order: CDR3 protein, J gene, V gene, clone size. Where a row states a size, it is once, few, many or the class of an expanded clone; other rows omit it.

CDR3aa: ASRLGQGAGSNYGYT; j_gene: TRBJ1-2; v_gene: TRBV2; abundance: -
CDR3aa: ASRKDTGGGEKLF; j_gene: TRBJ1-4; v_gene: TRBV7-2; abundance: -
CDR3aa: ASSLKAGGPGLENEQY; j_gene: TRBJ2-7; v_gene: TRBV5-4; abundance: few
CDR3aa: ASSSYGEGNQPQH; j_gene: TRBJ1-5; v_gene: TRBV6-6; abundance: -
CDR3aa: ASKKVTHNSPLH; j_gene: TRBJ1-6; v_gene: TRBV6-5; abundance: -
CDR3aa: ASSQVQVGTQY; j_gene: TRBJ2-5; v_gene: TRBV14; abundance: -
CDR3aa: ASSPTGTVATEAF; j_gene: TRBJ1-1; v_gene: TRBV7-3; abundance: few
CDR3aa: SVGNAVYEQY; j_gene: TRBJ2-7; v_gene: TRBV29-1; abundance: -
CDR3aa: ASSYQPTTGVSKLF; j_gene: TRBJ1-4; v_gene: TRBV6-5; abundance: -
CDR3aa: AISGLAGVGTQY; j_gene: TRBJ2-5; v_gene: TRBV10-3; abundance: few
CDR3aa: ASSSTGTRSYNEQF; j_gene: TRBJ2-1; v_gene: TRBV2; abundance: -
CDR3aa: ASSVDTDQPQH; j_gene: TRBJ1-5; v_gene: TRBV9; abundance: -
CDR3aa: ASSLRQVDTAY; j_gene: TRBJ1-2; v_gene: TRBV7-3; abundance: -
CDR3aa: ASATGAGDTEAF; j_gene: TRBJ1-1; v_gene: TRBV27; abundance: -
CDR3aa: ASSEAWTSFPGLNTGELF; j_gene: TRBJ2-2; v_gene: TRBV6-1; abundance: -
CDR3aa: ASSSGRGARLLNEQF; j_gene: TRBJ2-1; v_gene: TRBV11-3; abundance: -
CDR3aa: ASSLGVGYEQY; j_gene: TRBJ2-7; v_gene: TRBV7-2; abundance: -
CDR3aa: AISESMGSGLDQPQH; j_gene: TRBJ1-5; v_gene: TRBV10-3; abundance: -
CDR3aa: ASRAPGQGADGYT; j_gene: TRBJ1-2; v_gene: TRBV6-1; abundance: -
CDR3aa: ASRDRGLANYGYT; j_gene: TRBJ1-2; v_gene: TRBV25-1; abundance: -
CDR3aa: ASSPDGVLYGYT; j_gene: TRBJ1-2; v_gene: TRBV4-1; abundance: -
CDR3aa: ASSLGQVWSEAF; j_gene: TRBJ1-1; v_gene: TRBV5-4; abundance: -
CDR3aa: ASRQDPSSYEQY; j_gene: TRBJ2-7; v_gene: TRBV6-1; abundance: -
CDR3aa: ASSDGRGTGELF; j_gene: TRBJ2-2; v_gene: TRBV2; abundance: -
CDR3aa: ASSDDSYTEAF; j_gene: TRBJ1-1; v_gene: TRBV2; abundance: -
CDR3aa: ASSPLGAGGDETQY; j_gene: TRBJ2-5; v_gene: TRBV4-3; abundance: -
CDR3aa: ASSVRTGPTEAF; j_gene: TRBJ1-1; v_gene: TRBV9; abundance: -
CDR3aa: ASSPLGGGNEQF; j_gene: TRBJ2-1; v_gene: TRBV7-3; abundance: -
CDR3aa: ANSPGLAAQETQY; j_gene: TRBJ2-5; v_gene: TRBV6-6; abundance: -
CDR3aa: ASSAHRVPSPNEKLF; j_gene: TRBJ1-4; v_gene: TRBV7-8; abundance: -
CDR3aa: ASSRGTGSSDTQY; j_gene: TRBJ2-3; v_gene: TRBV5-4; abundance: -
CDR3aa: ASSPLGLNQPQH; j_gene: TRBJ1-5; v_gene: TRBV11-1; abundance: once
CDR3aa: SVVPGQVRETQY; j_gene: TRBJ2-5; v_gene: TRBV29-1; abundance: -
CDR3aa: ASNTDRGYQPQH; j_gene: TRBJ1-5; v_gene: TRBV2; abundance: -
CDR3aa: ASSGLAAYEQY; j_gene: TRBJ2-7; v_gene: TRBV7-8; abundance: -
CDR3aa: AISVGSNQPQH; j_gene: TRBJ1-5; v_gene: TRBV10-3; abundance: -
CDR3aa: ASSVGAAGDYEQY; j_gene: TRBJ2-7; v_gene: TRBV9; abundance: -
CDR3aa: ASSSRHSYEQY; j_gene: TRBJ2-7; v_gene: TRBV7-2; abundance: -